The 21 T cell receptor beta chains presented below share a single source sample, sequenced in a study of T cell responses to AZD1222 COVID-19 vaccine. Assay used: immunoSEQ multiplex PCR; TCRdb lists only in-frame clones, some missing. The sample includes about 140,000 clones, 80% to 95% of them seen just once. Material: peripheral blood, obtained on day 0 of AZD1222 vaccination. The receptors were gathered from an adult in good health.

This clone was detected only a few times. V is TRBV6-2 or TRBV6-3 and J is TRBJ1-1; D is uncertain. The CDR3 has 14 amino acids. Germline V gene sequence: CDR1 MNHEY, CDR2 SVGEGT. Trimming removed 0 bases at V and 4 bases at J, with 9 bases between. The CDR3 DNA reads TGTGCCAGCAGTTACTCGTTGACGGGCACTGAAGCTTTCTTT. This translates into CASSYSLTGTEAFF.

The chain couples TRBV9 to TRBJ2-5; TRBD2 agrees at 7 bases. This CDR3 comprises 16 residues. The V segment lost 1 base and the J segment 4 bases; nucleotides outside the gene matches: 10. Germline V gene data show CDR1 as SGDLS and CDR2 as YYNGEE. The CDR3 spells CASSVSSSGTIETQYF. DNA for the CDR3: TGTGCCAGCAGCGTAAGTTCCAGCGGGACGATAGAGACCCAGTACTTC.

This rearrangement joins TRBV29-1 to TRBJ2-5; possible D gene TRBD1, 5 bases. Trimming removed 0 bases at V and 9 bases at J, with 17 bases between. Germline CDR1 reads SQVTM; CDR2 reads ANQGSEA. This CDR3 spans 14 amino acids. The CDR3 DNA sequence: TGCAGCGTTGAAGAGAGTAGCCAGGGTGGTCCCCAGTACTTC. This translates into CSVEESSQGGPQYF.

This clone showed up just a few times. The V call is TRBV2, the J call TRBJ2-7; D is tentatively TRBD1 or TRBD2 (5 bases each). CDR3 size: 12 residues. Between the trimmed V and J ends, which lost 6 bases and 3 bases, there was a span of 9 bases. CDR1 is SNHLY and CDR2 is FYNNEI in the germline V gene. Written as DNA, the CDR3 is TGTGCCAGCAGGGGGGTCAGCTACGAGCAGTACTTC. Protein sequence: CASRGVSYEQYF. The variable domain in full, with the rest retrieved from reference TRBV2 and TRBJ2-7, is EPEVTQTPSHQVTQMGQEVILRCVPISNHLYFYWYRQILGQKVEFLVSFYNNEISEKSEIFDDQFSVERPDGSNFTLKIRSTKLEDSAMYFCASRGVSYEQYFGPGTRLTVT.

Written as DNA, the CDR3 is TGTGCCAGCAGTTTATTAGGGACCGGGGAGCTGTTTTTT. This sequence encodes CASSLLGTGELFF. The chain employs TRBV28 and TRBJ2-2; no clear D gene. Trimming pared 1 base from V and 5 bases from J, leaving 5 bases between. CDR3 length equals 13 residues. Germline V lookup: CDR1 MDHEN, CDR2 SYDVKM.

This clone was seen once. The V gene is TRBV29-1, the J gene TRBJ2-1; 13 bases match TRBD2. J lost 4 bases, V lost 7 bases, and 7 bases had no gene match. The CDR3 has 15 residues. Per germline, CDR1 SQVTM and CDR2 ANQGSEA. The CDR3 loop is CSAGTSGTPYNEQFF. The CDR3 DNA reads TGCAGCGCCGGGACTAGCGGGACACCTTACAATGAGCAGTTCTTC.

This clone was counted a single time. The chain combines TRBV7-2 with TRBJ2-1; 9 nucleotides agree with TRBD2. After removal of 1 base from V and 8 bases from J, the junction contained 9 bases not matched to a gene. The CDR3 has 16 residues. Germline V gene data show CDR1 as SGHTA and CDR2 as FQGNSA. CDR3 region: CASSLVSRGGRDEQFF. CDR3 DNA: TGTGCCAGCAGCTTAGTCTCGCGGGGGGGACGGGATGAGCAGTTCTTC.

This chain connects TRBV2 to TRBJ1-5, with TRBD1 identical over 12 bases. The CDR3 is made up of 14 amino acids. Per germline, CDR1 SNHLY and CDR2 FYNNEI. With V trimmed by 6 bases and J by 7 bases, 4 bases remained unmatched. CDR3 nucleotides: TGTGCCAGCAGCGGGACAGGGGGCCAACAGCCCCAGCATTTT. Translated: CASSGTGGQQPQHF.

This chain joins TRBV9 and TRBJ2-1; 16 nucleotides align to TRBD2. This CDR3 contains 15 residues. V lost 0 bases and J lost 11; bases outside the gene matches: 2. Germline CDR1 reads SGDLS; CDR2 reads YYNGEE. Here the CDR3 reads CASSVEGLAGGKQFF. The CDR3 bases are TGTGCCAGCAGCGTAGAGGGACTAGCGGGAGGGAAGCAGTTCTTC.

V is TRBV3-1 (or the pseudogene TRBV3-2) and J is TRBJ1-2; D remains unclear. V shed 0 bases and J shed 2 bases, with 10 bases lying between them. Germline CDR1 LGHDT, CDR2 YNNKEL (reference sequence). This CDR3 contains 15 residues. CDR3 in amino acids: CASSQDLRQNYGYTF. In DNA, the CDR3 is TGTGCCAGCAGCCAAGATCTTCGGCAGAACTATGGCTACACCTTC.

In this sample, this clone turned up once. The CDR3 loop is CASSQLTSGVGEQFF. The DNA for the CDR3 is TGTGCCAGCAGCCAACTGACTAGCGGGGTAGGTGAGCAGTTCTTC. This chain joins TRBV4-2 and TRBJ2-1, with 11 bases lining up with TRBD2. The germline V gene encodes CDR1 LGHNA and CDR2 YNFKEQ. The CDR3 consists of 15 residues. V was clipped by 2 bases and J by 9 bases; unmatched bases: 6.

This sequence joins TRBV10-1 and TRBJ2-1; 12 positions match TRBD2. There are 15 residues in the CDR3. V gave up 6 bases and J gave up 7 bases; unmatched junction bases: 7. Germline CDR1 reads WNHNN; CDR2 reads SYGVQD (reference sequence). CDR3 nucleotides: TGCGCCAGCAGCCCTAGCGGGGGGGCCAAAAATGAGCAGTTCTTC. It yields the protein CASSPSGGAKNEQFF.

The rearrangement joins TRBV6-5 to TRBJ1-1; 8 bases line up with TRBD1. The CDR3 spans 15 residues. V was pared by 6 bases and J by 5 bases, with 11 bases of the junction left unmatched. Looked up from germline, CDR1 is MNHEY and CDR2 is SVGAGI. CDR3 sequence: CASSDRGVFRTEAFF. The CDR3 nucleotides read TGTGCCAGCAGCGACAGGGGAGTTTTTCGAACTGAAGCTTTCTTT.

The chain recombines TRBV3-1 (or the pseudogene TRBV3-2) with TRBJ2-7; 8 bases line up with TRBD1. With V trimmed by 5 bases and J by 0 bases, 6 bases remained unmatched. This CDR3 contains 15 residues. Germline lookup yields CDR1 LGHDT and CDR2 YNNKEL (reference sequence). The CDR3 nucleotides read TGTGCCAGCAGCGAGGGACAGGTGGGCTCCTACGAGCAGTACTTC. It codes for CASSEGQVGSYEQYF.

The chain employs TRBV12-3 or TRBV12-4 and TRBJ2-5, with 8 positions matching TRBD2. The CDR3 has 12 amino acids. J gave up 7 bases and V 4 bases, and 2 bases lay outside the gene matches. The CDR3 nucleotides are TGTGCCAGCAGTTACAGCGGGGGGACCCAGTACTTC. Its translation: CASSYSGGTQYF.

The rearrangement links TRBV7-9 to TRBJ2-5; D might be TRBD1 (7 bases). CDR3 length: 14 residues. Per the germline V gene, CDR1 is SEHNR and CDR2 is FQNEAQ (reference sequence). Trimming pared 2 bases from V and 5 bases from J, leaving 12 bases between. DNA of the CDR3: TGTGCCAGCAGCTTACGGCGGGACAGCGAGACCCAGTACTTC. This translates into CASSLRRDSETQYF. Full variable domain (missing parts from reference TRBV7-9 and TRBJ2-5): DTGVSQNPRHKITKRGQNVTFRCDPISEHNRLYWYRQTLGQGPEFLTYFQNEAQLEKSRLLSDRFSAERPKGSFSTLEIQRTEQGDSAMYLCASSLRRDSETQYFGPGTRLLVL.

The V gene is TRBV18, the J gene TRBJ1-5; unclear D gene. Germline V gene lookup returns CDR1 KGHSH and CDR2 LQKENI. This CDR3 region has 14 residues. V gave up 6 bases and J gave up 6 bases, with 15 bases separating them. The CDR3 nucleotides are TGTGCCAGCTCCTCCCAGCGGGTGGGTCAGCCCCAGCATTTT. Translated: CASSSQRVGQPQHF.

The rearrangement uses TRBV29-1 and TRBJ2-1; a weak D match, TRBD2 (6 bases). From germline, CDR1 is SQVTM and CDR2 ANQGSEA. V shed 4 bases and J shed 4 bases, with 14 bases lying between them. This CDR3 is 14 amino acids long. The CDR3 DNA is TGCAGCGTTGTGGGGGGACTCCTTTACAATGAGCAGTTCTTC. Translating it yields CSVVGGLLYNEQFF.

The rearrangement links TRBV19 to TRBJ1-1, with no clear D. The V gene's germline CDR1 is LNHDA and CDR2 SQIVND (reference sequence). V was trimmed by 1 base and J by 9 bases, leaving 6 bases between them. This CDR3 is built from 11 residues. CDR3 DNA sequence: TGTGCCAGTAGTATAGGGAATAAAGCTTTCTTT. It is translated as CASSIGNKAFF.

V is TRBV7-9 and J is TRBJ1-3; perhaps TRBD1 as D (6 bases). The V gene's germline CDR1 is SEHNR and CDR2 FQNEAQ (reference sequence). This CDR3 has 17 amino acids. Trimming removed 5 bases from V and 1 base from J, with 18 bases in between. DNA for the CDR3: TGTGCCAGCAGCCTAACAGGGTTTTTGGAGTCTGGAAACACCATATATTTT. It yields the protein CASSLTGFLESGNTIYF.

This sequence joins TRBV27 and TRBJ2-7; TRBD1 matches at 8 bases. This CDR3 is built from 15 residues. Germline V CDR1 and CDR2: MNHEY, SMNVEV (reference sequence). J lost 3 bases, V lost 7 bases, and 11 bases had no gene match. CDR3 in amino acids: CASTGLRGQDYEQYF. In DNA, the CDR3 is TGTGCCAGCACCGGGCTACGGGGACAGGACTACGAGCAGTACTTC.